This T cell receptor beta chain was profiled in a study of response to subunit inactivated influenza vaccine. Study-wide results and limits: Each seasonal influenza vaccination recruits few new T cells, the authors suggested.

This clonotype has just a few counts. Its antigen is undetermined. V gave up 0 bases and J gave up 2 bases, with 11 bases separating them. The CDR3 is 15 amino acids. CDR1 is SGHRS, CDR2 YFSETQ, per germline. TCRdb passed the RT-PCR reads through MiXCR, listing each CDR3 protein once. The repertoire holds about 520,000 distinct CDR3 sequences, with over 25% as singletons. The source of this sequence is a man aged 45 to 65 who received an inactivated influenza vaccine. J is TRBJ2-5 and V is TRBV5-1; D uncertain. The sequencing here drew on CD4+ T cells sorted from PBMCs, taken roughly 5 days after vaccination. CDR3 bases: TGCGCCAGCAGCTTGGCCTCCAGGAGACAAGAGACCCAGTACTTC. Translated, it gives CASSLASRRQETQYF.